This T cell receptor (beta chain) was found in a study of blood T cells in healthy people across ages. Study overall: Template switching caught about one barcoded beta molecule for each two T cells. Findings and limits, study-wide: The study could not conclusively compare naive and antigen-experienced cells, given its unsorted PBMCs. Older age coincided with a roughly linear decline in TCR beta diversity per million T cells.

This clonotype was observed a single time. The antigen remains unidentified. Every sample gave at least 5 micrograms of total RNA when it was extracted. V lost 3 bases, J lost 6 bases, and 9 bases stayed unmatched. Germline CDR1 and CDR2: SGHRS and YFSETQ. The CDR3 contains 16 residues. Next came a second PCR, run for about 6 to 12 cycles, which used a sample-barcoded 5' primer along with a J-beta primer mix. Via MiXCR, TCRdb re-called the 5' RACE reads, giving one row per CDR3 protein. The sample shows 1.2 million to 1.5 million distinct CDR3 sequences, roughly 60% of them seen only once. The V gene is TRBV5-1, the J gene TRBJ2-1; 10 bases match TRBD2. Sequenced: blood. This sequence was found in a young man in good health. CDR3 sequence (DNA): TGCGCCAGCAGCTGGGGTCTAGCGGGAGTGATCAATGAGCAGTTCTTC. This gives the protein CASSWGLAGVINEQFF.